The T cell receptor (beta chain) described here comes from a study of T cells in localized non-small cell lung cancer. Study-wide results and caveats: The study sequenced only one region of the tumor. As a result, intratumor heterogeneity could not be excluded and remains possible.

This clone was recorded a few times. What it recognizes is unknown. Other DNA sequences in the same sample also yield this CDR3. TCRdb keeps only in-frame clones here, not all; method: immunoSEQ multiplex PCR. The sample holds almost 40,000 clones; around 75% are singletons and the top ten take approximately 30%. The source was PBMCs, collected before any cancer treatment. This clonotype originated in a woman aged 35-75 years with stage II squamous cell lung carcinoma.

The chain's CDR3 is CASSLEGGYGYTF. In DNA form, the CDR3 reads TGCGCCAGCAGCTTGGAGGGTGGCTATGGCTACACCTTC. This sequence joins TRBV5-1 and TRBJ1-2, with D unresolved. Germline V gene data show CDR1 as SGHRS and CDR2 as YFSETQ. The CDR3 loop spans 13 amino acids. Between the trimmed V and J ends, which lost 0 bases and 4 bases, there was a span of 7 bases.